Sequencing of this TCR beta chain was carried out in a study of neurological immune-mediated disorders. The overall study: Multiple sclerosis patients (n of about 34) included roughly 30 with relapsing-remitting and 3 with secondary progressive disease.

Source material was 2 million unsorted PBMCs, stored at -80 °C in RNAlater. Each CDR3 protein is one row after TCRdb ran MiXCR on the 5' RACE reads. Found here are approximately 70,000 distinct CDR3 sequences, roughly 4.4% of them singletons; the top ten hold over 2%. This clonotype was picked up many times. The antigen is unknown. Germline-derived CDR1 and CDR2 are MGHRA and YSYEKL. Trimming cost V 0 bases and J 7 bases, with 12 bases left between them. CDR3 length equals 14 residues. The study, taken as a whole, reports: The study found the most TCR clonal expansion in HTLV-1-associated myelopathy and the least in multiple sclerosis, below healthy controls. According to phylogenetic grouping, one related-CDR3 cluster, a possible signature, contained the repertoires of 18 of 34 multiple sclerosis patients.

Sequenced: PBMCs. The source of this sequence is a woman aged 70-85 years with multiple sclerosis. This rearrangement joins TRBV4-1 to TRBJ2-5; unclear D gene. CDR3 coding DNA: TGCGCCAGCAGCCAAGAGTACACTGCGAGGACCCAGTACTTC. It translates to CASSQEYTARTQYF.